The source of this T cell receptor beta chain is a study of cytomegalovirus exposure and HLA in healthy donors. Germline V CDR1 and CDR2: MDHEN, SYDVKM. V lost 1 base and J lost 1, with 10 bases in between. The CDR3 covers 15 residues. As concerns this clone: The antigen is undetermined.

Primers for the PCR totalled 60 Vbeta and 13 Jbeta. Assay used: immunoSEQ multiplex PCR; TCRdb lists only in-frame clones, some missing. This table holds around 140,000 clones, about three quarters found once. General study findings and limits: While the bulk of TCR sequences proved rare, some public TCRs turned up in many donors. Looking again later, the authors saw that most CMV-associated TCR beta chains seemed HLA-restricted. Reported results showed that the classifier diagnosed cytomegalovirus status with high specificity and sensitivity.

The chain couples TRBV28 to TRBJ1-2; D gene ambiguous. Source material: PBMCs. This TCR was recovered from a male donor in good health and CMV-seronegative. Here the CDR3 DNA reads TGTGCCAGCAGTTTATCTTCCGGGGATAACTATGGCTACACCTTC. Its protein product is CASSLSSGDNYGYTF.